This T cell receptor beta chain was sequenced for a study of Ad26.COV2.S vaccination and SARS-CoV-2 variants. Study-wide background: A participant enrolled in the COV1001 Ad26.COV2.S trial arm provided the sample. Study observations and caveats: Analyses of TCR breadth and depth may have underestimated total T cell responses. Recipients of vaccine and of placebo showed similar breadth of their non-spike TCR repertoires. After vaccination, substantial breadth of spike-specific CD8+ and CD4+ responses was reported.

Worth noting for this clone: Its target is not known.

Described treatment: over 15 received Ad26.COV2.S at low or high dose, single or two shots; several received placebo; per-sample allocation not given. Samples came from day 63 after the first vaccine or placebo injection. The V segment lost 4 bases and the J segment 2 bases; nucleotides outside the gene matches: 3. The CDR3 is 15 residues long. Germline CDR1 is MGHRA and CDR2 is YSYEKL. Sequencing was performed with immunoSEQ multiplex PCR; in TCRdb, only in-frame clones are kept and a portion is missing. The sample lists fewer than 500,000 clones, around 90% occurring once. The source was peripheral blood, collected in a trial of Ad26.COV2.S vaccine versus placebo. The V call is TRBV4-1, the J call TRBJ2-1; 9 nucleotides align to TRBD2. The TCR sequence derives from a person aged 18 to 65 who received the Ad26.COV2.S COVID-19 vaccine or a placebo. CDR3 in amino acids: CASSLIAGAYNEQFF. The CDR3, as DNA: TGCGCCAGCAGCCTGATAGCGGGGGCCTACAATGAGCAGTTCTTC.